The 30 T cell receptor beta chains listed next were all sequenced from one sample in a study of T-cell memory formation after mild COVID-19. TCRdb called the 5' RACE reads again in MiXCR, with one record for every CDR3 protein. The sample lists approximately 240,000 distinct CDR3 sequences; 16% were seen once. The sequenced material came from PBMCs or a T cell subset sorted from them (not recorded which). Every receptor here comes from a man aged 18 to 30 who had mild COVID-19 (a few samples of this study predate the infection). Cell type and time point are not known.

J is TRBJ2-5 and V is TRBV14, with 7 bases identical to TRBD1. The germline CDR1 and CDR2 sequences are SGHDN and FVKESK. There are 18 residues in the CDR3. J was trimmed by 1 base and V by 6 bases; bases with no gene match: 17. In DNA form, the CDR3 reads TGTGCCAGCAGTCCGAAGCGTACGACAGGGAGAGTCCAAGAGACCCAGTACTTC. Translating gives CASSPKRTTGRVQETQYF.

The table lists this clonotype with a few counts. The chain employs TRBV4-3 and TRBJ2-1; no definite D call. Per the germline V gene, CDR1 is LGHNA and CDR2 is YSLEER. The V and J ends lost 1 base and 6 bases respectively, with 4 bases between them. The CDR3 is 12 amino acids. CDR3 sequence reads: CASSQVANEQFF. In nucleotides, the CDR3 is TGCGCCAGCAGCCAAGTTGCCAATGAGCAGTTCTTC.

In this sample, this clonotype turned up a few times. V is TRBV20-1 and J is TRBJ1-1; a possible D gene is TRBD1 (5 bases). The germline gives CDR1 DFQATT, CDR2 SNEGSKA (reference sequence). The CDR3 length is 14 residues. For the CDR3, the DNA is TGCAGGCCCAAAACGGGACCGATGAACACTGAAGCTTTCTTT. Protein sequence: CRPKTGPMNTEAFF.

This clonotype was recorded many times. The V gene is TRBV7-3, the J gene TRBJ2-2, with a weak D call TRBD2 (6 bases). This CDR3 comprises 16 residues. The V end lost 6 bases, the J end lost 5 bases, and 19 bases lay between the germline ends. The V gene's germline CDR1 is SGHTA and CDR2 FQGTGA. CDR3 region: CASSPTTGAGTGELFF. Here the CDR3 DNA reads TGTGCCAGCAGTCCCACGACTGGTGCGGGGACCGGGGAGCTGTTTTTT.

The genes are TRBV29-1 and TRBJ2-3; D unresolved. In germline, CDR1 is SQVTM, CDR2 ANQGSEA. This CDR3 is 15 amino acids long. V lost 6 bases to trimming and J lost 6 bases, with 22 bases between them. CDR3 sequence (DNA): TGCAGCGTGGGAAGGATTCCGGGTTACCCCGATACGCAGTATTTT. This encodes CSVGRIPGYPDTQYF.

The chain's CDR3 is CSASPGGSYQPQHF. The CDR3 bases are TGCAGTGCTAGTCCAGGGGGCAGCTATCAGCCCCAGCATTTT. V is TRBV20-1 and J is TRBJ1-5; TRBD1 matches at 8 bases. V was clipped by 3 bases and J by 5 bases; unmatched bases: 6. The CDR3 totals 14 residues. CDR1 is DFQATT, CDR2 SNEGSKA, per germline (reference sequence).

The CDR3 reads CASTSSRAGSNQPQHF. The DNA of the CDR3 is TGTGCCAGCACAAGTTCCCGCGCAGGCAGCAATCAGCCCCAGCATTTT. The chain carries TRBV7-8 and TRBJ1-5; D gene unclear. CDR1 and CDR2 from the germline V gene are SGHVS and FQNEAQ. Trimming shortened V by 7 bases and J by 1 base, and 17 bases separated the two germline ends. CDR3 length: 16 residues. Full variable domain (outside the CDR3, taken from reference TRBV7-8 and TRBJ1-5): GAGVSQSPRYKVAKRGQDVALRCDPISGHVSLFWYQQALGQGPEFLTYFQNEAQLDKSGLPSDRFFAERPEGSVSTLKIQRTQQEDSAVYLCASTSSRAGSNQPQHFGDGTRLSIL.

This clonotype has just a few counts. The V and J genes are TRBV7-9 and TRBJ1-2, with a tentative D call TRBD1 (6 bases). The CDR3 length is 14 residues. V was clipped by 1 base and J by 4 bases, with 10 bases between them. CDR1 and CDR2 from the germline V gene are SEHNR and FQNEAQ (reference sequence). CDR3 residues: CASSLGGTPYGYTF. In DNA, the CDR3 is TGTGCCAGCAGCTTAGGTGGGACACCCTATGGCTACACCTTC.

V is TRBV5-1 and J is TRBJ1-1; the match to TRBD1 covers 8 bases. J was trimmed by 0 bases and V by 7 bases; bases with no gene match: 5. The germline CDR1 and CDR2 sequences are SGHRS and YFSETQ. This CDR3 spans 14 amino acids. CDR3 DNA: TGCGCCAGCGGACAGGGCCACATGAACACTGAAGCTTTCTTT. As protein: CASGQGHMNTEAFF.

This clonotype was detected a few times. CDR3 nucleotide sequence: TGTGCCATCAGTGAGAGGACAGGGACCGGCTACACCTTC. Amino acid sequence: CAISERTGTGYTF. The genes are TRBV10-3 and TRBJ1-2; 8 bases are a match to TRBD1. Germline CDR1 is ENHRY and CDR2 is SYGVKD. This CDR3 spans 13 amino acids. Trimming took 2 bases from V and 8 from J; bases not matched to a gene: 4.

J is TRBJ1-3 and V is TRBV7-2; TRBD1 agrees at 11 bases. The V gene's germline CDR1 is SGHTA and CDR2 FQGNSA. J was trimmed by 2 bases and V by 5 bases; bases with no gene match: 5. The CDR3 runs to 16 residues. The CDR3 is CASSLGQGATGNTIYF. The DNA for the CDR3 is TGTGCCAGCAGCCTAGGACAGGGGGCCACTGGAAACACCATATATTTT.

Only a few counts were recorded for this clonotype. The rearrangement uses TRBV4-3 and TRBJ2-5; D is perhaps TRBD2 (5 bases). Germline loops: CDR1 LGHNA, CDR2 YSLEER. CDR3 length: 13 amino acids. V was clipped by 0 bases and J by 5 bases, with 7 bases between them. CDR3 loop: CASSQDGEETQYF. DNA for the CDR3: TGCGCCAGCAGCCAAGATGGGGAGGAGACCCAGTACTTC.

The rearrangement links TRBV27 to TRBJ2-7; D remains unclear. Germline values: CDR1 MNHEY, CDR2 SMNVEV (reference sequence). V was shortened by 5 bases and J by 2 bases, with 13 bases between the two germline ends. The CDR3 runs 14 residues. CDR3 loop: CASSRNMGAYEQYV. The CDR3, as DNA: TGTGCCAGCAGTAGGAACATGGGCGCCTACGAGCAGTACGTC.

This chain connects TRBV2 to TRBJ2-1, with D maybe TRBD2 (5 bases). Trimming shortened V by 5 bases and J by 5 bases, and 13 bases separated the two germline ends. The CDR3 spans 14 residues. CDR1 and CDR2 from the germline V gene are SNHLY and FYNNEI. The CDR3 DNA sequence: TGTGCCAGCAGTTCCCAGAGGGCAGACAATGAGCAGTTCTTC. It codes for CASSSQRADNEQFF.

V usage is TRBV5-1 and J usage is TRBJ1-6; D gene unclear. The germline gives CDR1 SGHRS, CDR2 YFSETQ. Trimming removed 0 bases from V and 7 bases from J, with 17 bases in between. CDR3 length: 17 residues. The CDR3 sequence: CASSLAGKNSLNSPLHF. The CDR3 region has the DNA TGCGCCAGCAGCTTGGCCGGGAAGAACTCCCTCAATTCACCCCTCCACTTT.

The gene calls are TRBV20-1 and TRBJ1-2; 7 bases agree with TRBD1. This CDR3 is 13 amino acids long. Germline V gives CDR1 DFQATT, CDR2 SNEGSKA (reference sequence). Trimming cost V 5 bases and J 12 bases; bases outside gene matches: 15. CDR3 nucleotide sequence: TGCAGTGCTCGCCGGGGGACAGCGGGCGAGAACACCTTC. This sequence encodes CSARRGTAGENTF.

The CDR3 sequence: CASSRGTAINTEAFF. CDR3 nucleotide sequence: TGTGCCAGCAGCCGTGGGACAGCGATAAACACTGAAGCTTTCTTT. The V and J genes are TRBV5-8 and TRBJ1-1, with 7 bases aligning to TRBD1. Trimming took 4 bases from V and 2 from J; bases not matched to a gene: 8. CDR1 is SGHTS, CDR2 YDEGEE, per germline. The CDR3 has 15 residues.

This clonotype was observed a few times. This chain links TRBV2 with TRBJ2-4; the match to TRBD2 covers 9 bases. J gave up 7 bases and V 7 bases, and 2 bases lay outside the gene matches. The CDR3 has 12 residues. Germline lookup yields CDR1 SNHLY and CDR2 FYNNEI. CDR3 DNA sequence: TGTGCCAGCAAGCGGGGGGAGAACATTCAGTACTTC. Translated, it gives CASKRGENIQYF.

There are a few counts of this clonotype. The gene calls are TRBV19 and TRBJ2-5; 13 bases are shared with TRBD2. The CDR3 is made up of 17 amino acids. Germline V CDR1 and CDR2: LNHDA, SQIVND (reference sequence). With V trimmed by 5 bases and J by 5 bases, 11 bases remained unmatched. The CDR3 nucleotides are TGTGCCAGTAGTCTACGACTAGCGGGGGGTCTTCGGGAGACCCAGTACTTC. Translation: CASSLRLAGGLRETQYF.

CDR3 amino acids: CSVQVQDHQPQHF. CDR3 bases: TGCAGCGTTCAAGTACAAGACCATCAGCCCCAGCATTTT. The chain is built from TRBV29-1 and TRBJ1-5; D is ambiguous. The CDR3 loop spans 13 amino acids. Trimming left V 5 bases short and J 5 bases short, with 13 bases between. The V gene's germline CDR1 is SQVTM and CDR2 ANQGSEA.

This clonotype was seen a handful of times. CDR3 DNA sequence: TGTGCCAGCAGCCAGATCGGACTAGCGGCGGAGAGGGAGCAGTTCTTC. Encoded protein: CASSQIGLAAEREQFF. V is TRBV4-2 and J is TRBJ2-1; 10 bases map to TRBD2. Trimming at V came to 3 bases and at J to 10 bases, leaving 12 bases not matched to a gene. The CDR3 extends over 16 amino acids. The germline V gene has CDR1 LGHNA and CDR2 YNFKEQ.

Only a few counts were recorded for this clonotype. The chain joins TRBV20-1 to TRBJ1-1, with D possibly TRBD1 on 6 matching bases. Germline CDR1 reads DFQATT; CDR2 reads SNEGSKA (reference sequence). The CDR3 spans 14 residues. V lost 5 bases and J 2 bases, leaving 15 bases between the germline ends. CDR3 DNA sequence: TGCAGTGCTCCCACGGCAGGGGTAAACACTGAAGCTTTCTTT. Protein: CSAPTAGVNTEAFF.

This clonotype occurred a few times. The chain couples TRBV7-2 to TRBJ2-5, with D possibly matching TRBD1 (6 bases). The CDR3 is made up of 15 amino acids. V was trimmed by 8 bases and J by 7 bases, leaving 23 bases between them. The germline CDR1 and CDR2 sequences are SGHTA and FQGNSA. CDR3 nucleotide sequence: TGTGCCAGCCTGAACCGTCCGGAGACAGGCGGGACCCAGTACTTC. Protein: CASLNRPETGGTQYF. The complete variable domain, with remaining parts taken from reference TRBV7-2 and TRBJ2-5, reads GAGVSQSPSNKVTEKGKDVELRCDPISGHTALYWYRQSLGQGLEFLIYFQGNSAPDKSGLPSDRFSAERTGGSVSTLTIQRTQQEDSAVYLCASLNRPETGGTQYFGPGTRLLVL.

The CDR3 DNA sequence: TGTGCCAGCAGTTTAACAGGGAAAAACACTGAAGCTTTCTTT. Its protein is CASSLTGKNTEAFF. The chain has TRBV12-3 or TRBV12-4 and TRBJ1-1; TRBD1 might be the D (6 bases). The CDR3 is 14 amino acids. Trimming stripped 2 bases from V and 2 bases from J, with 9 bases between.

The chain uses TRBV7-9 and TRBJ1-1; D may be TRBD1 (5 bases). The CDR3 covers 15 residues. Germline V gene data show CDR1 as SEHNR and CDR2 as FQNEAQ (reference sequence). V shed 5 bases and J shed 3 bases, with 16 bases lying between them. The chain's CDR3 is CASSPGSGADTEAFF. The CDR3 nucleotides read TGTGCCAGCAGCCCAGGGTCCGGGGCGGACACTGAAGCTTTCTTT.

The chain joins TRBV7-2 to TRBJ2-1; D is uncertain. V was cut by 3 bases and J by 6 bases, with 12 bases left in between. The CDR3 runs to 14 residues. Germline V lookup: CDR1 SGHTA, CDR2 FQGNSA. CDR3 nucleotide sequence: TGTGCCAGCAGCTTGCTGGTCCTGGGCAATGAGCAGTTCTTC. Residues: CASSLLVLGNEQFF.

This clonotype was seen a few times. The chain employs TRBV12-3 or TRBV12-4 and TRBJ2-7; 7 bases map to TRBD1. J was trimmed by 3 bases and V by 3 bases; bases with no gene match: 8. This CDR3 contains 15 residues. CDR3 nucleotide sequence: TGTGCCAGCAGTTTTGGCGGACAGGCTCACTACGAGCAGTACTTC. It encodes CASSFGGQAHYEQYF.

The rearrangement joins TRBV7-2 to TRBJ2-5; 7 positions match TRBD2. Germline loops: CDR1 SGHTA, CDR2 FQGNSA. J lost 2 bases, V lost 4 bases, and 10 bases had no gene match. This CDR3 is built from 16 residues. Written as DNA, the CDR3 is TGTGCCAGCAGCTCCTCCTTTTTCGGGGGGCAAGAGACCCAGTACTTC. Its protein is CASSSSFFGGQETQYF.

This clonotype came up many times. This sequence joins TRBV7-2 and TRBJ1-3, with D uncertain. CDR1 is SGHTA and CDR2 is FQGNSA in the germline V gene. The CDR3 has 15 residues. V lost 5 bases and J lost 0, with 11 bases in between. In nucleotides, the CDR3 is TGTGCCAGCAGCCGTAGACTGTCCTCTGGAAACACCATATATTTT. Translated: CASSRRLSSGNTIYF. Full variable domain (remainder filled in from reference TRBV7-2 and TRBJ1-3): GAGVSQSPSNKVTEKGKDVELRCDPISGHTALYWYRQSLGQGLEFLIYFQGNSAPDKSGLPSDRFSAERTGGSVSTLTIQRTQQEDSAVYLCASSRRLSSGNTIYFGEGSWLTVV.

This clonotype was observed a few times. The junction differs from germline at one of its ends, possibly a read error. V usage is TRBV5-6 and J usage is TRBJ2-7; 8 nucleotides agree with TRBD1. Germline V gives CDR1 SGHDT, CDR2 YYEEEE. The CDR3 totals 13 residues. This CDR3 is CASSRLYGQGKHF. CDR3 DNA: TGTGCCAGCAGCCGTTTGTATGGACAGGGTAAGCACTTC.